Below, 9 T cell receptor beta chains from the same sample are listed, as sequenced in a study of blood T cell repertoires in COVID-19. TCRdb keeps only in-frame clones here, not all; method: immunoSEQ multiplex PCR. The table has more than 100,000 clones, around nine tenths seen once. The sequenced sample was peripheral blood. The source is a woman aged 50 to 65 with active or convalescent COVID-19.

This clone was counted a few times. The V gene is TRBV7-2, the J gene TRBJ2-7, with D possibly matching TRBD2 (5 bases). The CDR3 length is 12 residues. Germline lookup yields CDR1 SGHTA and CDR2 FQGNSA. Trimming removed 2 bases from V and 3 bases from J, with 5 bases in between. The CDR3 loop is CASSLRGYEQYF. The CDR3 nucleotides are TGTGCCAGCAGCTTACGGGGCTACGAGCAGTACTTC.

V gene TRBV5-6 combines with J gene TRBJ1-6; D remains unclear. The V end was cut by 5 bases, the J end by 0 bases, with 6 bases between. Germline loops: CDR1 SGHDT, CDR2 YYEEEE. The CDR3 runs 14 residues. CDR3 protein: CASRRGSYNSPLHF. The CDR3, as DNA: TGTGCCAGCAGGCGTGGCTCCTATAATTCACCCCTCCACTTT.

The chain couples TRBV7-8 to TRBJ2-7; the match to TRBD2 covers 8 bases. With V trimmed by 0 bases and J by 1 base, 8 bases remained unmatched. CDR1 is SGHVS and CDR2 is FQNEAQ in the germline V gene. CDR3 size: 17 residues. The CDR3 reads CASSLAGLALRSYEQYF. The DNA of the CDR3 is TGTGCCAGCAGCTTAGCAGGACTAGCCCTAAGGTCCTACGAGCAGTACTTC. The full variable domain, completed using reference TRBV7-8 and TRBJ2-7, is GAGVSQSPRYKVAKRGQDVALRCDPISGHVSLFWYQQALGQGPEFLTYFQNEAQLDKSGLPSDRFFAERPEGSVSTLKIQRTQQEDSAVYLCASSLAGLALRSYEQYFGPGTRLTVT.

This sequence joins TRBV28 and TRBJ2-7; TRBD1 matches 12 bases. Trimming took 8 bases from V and 5 from J; bases not matched to a gene: 10. The length of the CDR3 is 15 residues. Per the germline V gene, CDR1 is MDHEN and CDR2 is SYDVKM. The CDR3: CASSLGTGGGDEQYF. The CDR3 region has the DNA TGTGCCAGCTCGCTCGGGACAGGGGGCGGAGACGAGCAGTACTTC.

The genes are TRBV5-5 and TRBJ1-4, with TRBD1 identical over 7 bases. This CDR3 region has 16 residues. V lost 4 bases, J lost 7 bases, and 13 bases stayed unmatched. Germline-derived CDR1 and CDR2 are SGHKS and YYEKEE (reference sequence). In DNA form, the CDR3 reads TGTGCCAGCAGCCGTCCCGGGACAGCTTCGGGTGAAAAACTGTTTTTT. It specifies CASSRPGTASGEKLFF.

The genes are TRBV5-6 and TRBJ2-5, with 11 bases fitting TRBD2. Germline V CDR1 and CDR2: SGHDT, YYEEEE. The CDR3 has 18 residues. Trimming at V came to 4 bases and at J to 0 bases, leaving 11 bases not matched to a gene. In nucleotides, the CDR3 is TGTGCCAGCAGCCTAGGGACTAGCGGCGTATGGTACCAAGAGACCCAGTACTTC. It is translated as CASSLGTSGVWYQETQYF.

V usage is TRBV13 and J usage is TRBJ2-7, with 7 positions matching TRBD2. The CDR3 covers 15 residues. J lost 6 bases, V lost 5 bases, and 13 bases had no gene match. Germline CDR1 reads PRHDT; CDR2 reads FYEKMQ (reference sequence). The CDR3 DNA reads TGTGCCAGCAGCCCACGGACTAGGTCGGGGCTCGAGCAGTACTTC. Translated, it gives CASSPRTRSGLEQYF.

The chain combines TRBV19 with TRBJ1-2, with D hard to call. From germline, CDR1 is LNHDA and CDR2 SQIVND (reference sequence). V dropped 0 bases and J dropped 4 bases, with 12 bases sitting between them. This CDR3 has 15 residues. CDR3 in amino acids: CASSIDLGASYGYTF. Written as DNA, the CDR3 is TGTGCCAGTAGTATAGATCTAGGAGCCTCCTATGGCTACACCTTC. The variable domain in full, completed from reference TRBV19 and TRBJ1-2, reads DGGITQSPKYLFRKEGQNVTLSCEQNLNHDAMYWYRQDPGQGLRLIYYSQIVNDFQKGDIAEGYSVSREKKESFPLTVTSAQKNPTAFYLCASSIDLGASYGYTFGSGTRLTVV.

J is TRBJ1-5 and V is TRBV6-5; 8 bases are a match to TRBD1. The germline CDR1 and CDR2 sequences are MNHEY and SVGAGI. Losses at the gene ends were 5 bases for V and 4 bases for J; bases not matched to a gene: 7. The CDR3 contains 15 residues. As DNA, the CDR3 is TGTGCCAGCAGTCGCGGGACAGGCATTAATCAGCCCCAGCATTTT. It codes for CASSRGTGINQPQHF.